The TCR beta chain under discussion was sequenced for a study of T cell repertoires in ileal Crohn's disease (dated by TCRdb to the late 2010s). Broadly, across the study: At the time of surgery, around 38% of patients were active smokers, and the median duration of disease was roughly 8.3 years. About half of the patients received postoperative therapy: ten to eleven received thiopurines and 15 to 20 received anti-TNF agents. M6 samples consisted of neoterminal ileum biopsies collected during postoperative colonoscopy. All patients had surgery for a complication: stricturing disease in about 60% and penetrating disease in roughly 39%. TCR repertoire analysis was performed in about 61 Crohn's disease patients drawn from a prospective multicentre cohort. The study sequenced 150 to 200 mucosal samples from 50 to 65 patients, taken at several locations on the surgical specimen and at postoperative endoscopy. A Rutgeerts score above i0 was used to define endoscopic postoperative recurrence. Running in parallel with the study was a multicentre cohort set up to find predictors of early endoscopic recurrence following ileocolonic resection. Here is what the overall study found, with its caveats: Endoscopic recurrence was linked to a higher percentage of high-frequency clones at surgery, and recurrence occurred in every patient whose clonality exceeded 26.8% (18/57). A significantly higher proportion of clonal expansions was observed in active smokers at surgery than in non-smokers (roughly 27% vs 19%, p=0.02). Sorted CD8 T cells carried more high-frequency clones than CD4 T cells, suggesting mucosal expansions were mainly CD8. The timing of postoperative endoscopy varied within the first year after surgery, and the median delay was roughly 7.4 months. Mucosal CD4 and CD8 T cells were sorted and sequenced only in a subgroup of patients, the size of which was not stated.

As regards this clone: This receptor's antigen is unknown. Base-call qualities are not available, and no considerably larger clone is one nucleotide away.

Trimmed from V: 8 bases; trimmed from J: 4 bases; junction bases lacking a gene match: 3. CDR1 MDHEN and CDR2 SYDVKM are derived from the germline V gene. Counted from cysteine to phenylalanine, this CDR3 has 12 amino acids. Only the CDR3 part of the read is kept: 36 bases, read in frame from the first base. Five hundred nanograms of biopsy DNA per sample were submitted for commercial TCRB immunosequencing. Adaptive Biotechnology amplified CDR3 regions from genomic DNA with a two-step multiplex PCR that controlled for amplification bias. In the first PCR, primers covered every V and J gene segment, and in the second PCR, barcodes and Illumina adapters were added. CDR3 libraries were sequenced using an Illumina instrument. Concerning the study's data processing: Vendor-provided pipelines were combined with custom analysis of raw data in R/Bioconductor under R version 3.3.0. Clonality, which ranges from 0 to 1, was calculated as the inverse of the normalised Shannon entropy across all productive clones. High-frequency clones were defined as the share of the repertoire taken up by the top 100 clones, keeping only clones that passed a 95% confidence test. Repertoire diversity was measured with the Simpson index, and overlap between samples was measured with the Morisita-Horn index. Imported from immuneACCESS, the table was reduced by TCRdb to in-frame sequences with V and J called. These copies leave out some clones; in studies compared against another copy, an unresolved V gene accounts for under half, and the cause of the remainder is not known. From that table come the V and J calls and clone size; the DNA was used to work out D and trimming. Counted in this sample were more than 10,000 clones; more than 80% of them appeared once. In total, the top ten clones hold 17% of the sample.

In the paper's terms, the time point label means: neoterminal ileum biopsy at postoperative endoscopy, about 6 months after surgery. Adults with ileal or ileocolonic Crohn's disease for whom ileocolonic resection was indicated were considered eligible. Whole ileal mucosal biopsies were stored frozen at -80°C before DNA extraction. A TRizol-based method was used to extract genomic DNA from the frozen whole biopsies, and the DNA was quantified with a NanoDrop 2000 spectrophotometer. The sample consisted of ileal tissue. The clonotype comes from an adult with Crohn's disease. The chain is encoded by TRBV28 joined to TRBJ1-1; 8 bases in the middle match TRBD1. The nucleotides read TGTGCCAGCGGACAGGGAGGCACTGAAGCTTTCTTT. Its translation is CASGQGGTEAFF. The entire variable domain, with the stretches around the CDR3 drawn from the reference TRBV28 and TRBJ1-1 proteins, is DVKVTQSSRYLVKRTGEKVFLECVQDMDHENMFWYRQDPGLGLRLIYFSYDVKMKEKGDIPEGYSVSREKKERFSLILESASTNQTSMYLCASGQGGTEAFFGQGTRLTVV.